The TCR beta chain under discussion was sequenced for a study of cytomegalovirus exposure and HLA in healthy donors. PCR involved 60 Vbeta and 13 Jbeta primers. Here immunoSEQ multiplex PCR was the method, and the copy in TCRdb shows in-frame clones only, minus some. The data contain 100,000 to 150,000 clones, roughly 80% of them singletons. With 3 bases clipped from V and 5 bases from J, the junction kept 10 bases outside the gene matches. The V gene's germline CDR1 is SGHNT and CDR2 YYREEE (reference sequence). This CDR3 contains 18 residues. The sample was PBMCs. The V gene is TRBV5-4, the J gene TRBJ2-1; 14 bases align to TRBD2. The source of this sequence is a man aged 50 to 59 in good health and CMV-seropositive. CDR3 nucleotide sequence: TGTGCCAGCAGCTCCCGGACTAGCGGGAGGAGGGGGAACAATGAGCAGTTCTTC. The encoded protein is CASSSRTSGRRGNNEQFF.